This TCR beta chain was identified during a study of T cell responses to AZD1222 COVID-19 vaccine. Whole-study findings and limits: Females outnumbered males among donors, who were mostly white British; clonal diversity was possibly underestimated.

Turning to this clone: Its antigen is not identified.

The assay was immunoSEQ multiplex PCR, and TCRdb's table has in-frame clones only and misses some. This table has 150,000 or so clones, 91% appearing once. The CDR3 runs 14 residues. Germline V CDR1 and CDR2: SGDLS, YYNGEE. V lost 0 bases and J 9 bases, leaving 12 bases between the germline ends. The specimen comprised peripheral blood, sampled on day 0 of AZD1222 vaccination. The TCR comes from an adult in good health. The chain joins TRBV9 to TRBJ2-2, with D unclear. CDR3 region: CASSVVNDNRELFF. CDR3 DNA: TGTGCCAGCAGCGTAGTGAACGACAACCGGGAGCTGTTTTTT.